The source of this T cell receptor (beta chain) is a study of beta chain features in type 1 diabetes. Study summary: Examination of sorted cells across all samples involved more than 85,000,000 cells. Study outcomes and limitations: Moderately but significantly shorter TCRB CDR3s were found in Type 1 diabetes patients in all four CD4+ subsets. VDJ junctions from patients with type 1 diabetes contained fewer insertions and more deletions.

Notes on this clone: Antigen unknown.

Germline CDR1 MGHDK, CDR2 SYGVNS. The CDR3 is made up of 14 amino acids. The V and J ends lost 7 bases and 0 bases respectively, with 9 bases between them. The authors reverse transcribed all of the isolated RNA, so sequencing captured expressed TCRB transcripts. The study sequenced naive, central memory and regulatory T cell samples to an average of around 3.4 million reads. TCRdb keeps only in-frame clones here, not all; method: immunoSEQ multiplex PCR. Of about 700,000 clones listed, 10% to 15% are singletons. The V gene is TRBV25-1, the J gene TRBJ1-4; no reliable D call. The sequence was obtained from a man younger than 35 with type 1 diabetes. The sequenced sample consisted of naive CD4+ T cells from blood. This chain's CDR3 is CASTPTTTNEKLFF. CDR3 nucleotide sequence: TGTGCCAGCACCCCGACAACAACTAATGAAAAACTGTTTTTT.